Below are 30 T cell receptor beta chains sequenced from a single sample in a study of OX40 agonist ivuxolimab in advanced cancers. Profiling relied on immunoSEQ multiplex PCR, and the TCRdb table lists in-frame clones only, not all of them. Among around 90,000 clones listed, around 87% were seen once. The material was CD4+ or CD8+ T cells sorted from blood, obtained in a trial of the OX40 agonist ivuxolimab. All receptors come from an adult with an advanced solid tumor such as melanoma, head and neck, liver or kidney cancer.

This clone was observed many times. In DNA form, the CDR3 reads TGTGCCAGCAGTTCCCCGGGACAGGATTACACTGAAGCTTTCTTT. This translates into CASSSPGQDYTEAFF. The chain employs TRBV28 and TRBJ1-1; 8 positions match TRBD1. Per the germline V gene, CDR1 is MDHEN and CDR2 is SYDVKM. With V trimmed by 4 bases and J by 3 bases, 7 bases remained unmatched. This CDR3 contains 15 residues.

The chain recombines TRBV5-1 with TRBJ2-1; 9 nucleotides align to TRBD2. CDR1 and CDR2 (germline): SGHRS, YFSETQ. This CDR3 has 14 amino acids. The trim removed 6 bases at V and 6 bases at J, leaving 7 bases unmatched. The CDR3 DNA sequence: TGCGCCAGCAACCCAGGACTAGCGTTCAATGAGCAGTTCTTC. Encoded protein: CASNPGLAFNEQFF.

This clone was detected a few times. The chain links TRBV19 to TRBJ2-1; TRBD2 aligns across 10 bases. CDR1 and CDR2 (germline): LNHDA, SQIVND (reference sequence). The V and J ends lost 0 bases and 8 bases, in that order; junction bases with no gene match: 13. The CDR3 spans 18 residues. The CDR3: CASSIDFGGSGRFDEQFF. For the CDR3, the DNA is TGTGCCAGTAGTATAGATTTTGGTGGTAGCGGGAGGTTCGATGAGCAGTTCTTC.

The chain employs TRBV6-4 and TRBJ1-2; TRBD1 matches at 9 bases. CDR3 length equals 15 residues. The V and J ends lost 5 bases and 4 bases, in that order; junction bases with no gene match: 8. The germline CDR1 and CDR2 sequences are MRHNA and SNTAGT. For the CDR3, the DNA is TGTGCCAGCAGTCCAACAGGGGGCTGGTCCTATGGCTACACCTTC. Encoded protein: CASSPTGGWSYGYTF.

This rearrangement joins TRBV5-1 to TRBJ2-1, with D maybe TRBD2 (5 bases). The CDR3 consists of 15 residues. Germline CDR1 reads SGHRS; CDR2 reads YFSETQ. Trimming shortened V by 0 bases and J by 2 bases, and 9 bases separated the two germline ends. This CDR3 is CASSLDSVTYNEQFF. The CDR3 nucleotides are TGCGCCAGCAGCTTGGATAGCGTGACCTACAATGAGCAGTTCTTC.

The J gene is TRBJ1-2, the V gene TRBV11-2; unclear D gene. Trimming cost V 1 base and J 7 bases, with 10 bases left between them. Germline V lookup: CDR1 SGHAT, CDR2 FQNNGV. The CDR3 is 13 amino acids. CDR3 region: CASSLAGSGGYTF. The CDR3 DNA reads TGTGCCAGCAGCTTAGCGGGGTCGGGTGGCTACACCTTC.

J is TRBJ2-7 and V is TRBV28; 10 nucleotides align to TRBD2. The trim removed 6 bases at V and 3 bases at J, leaving 11 bases unmatched. Looked up from germline, CDR1 is MDHEN and CDR2 is SYDVKM. The CDR3 has 16 amino acids. In nucleotides, the CDR3 is TGTGCCAGCAGCCCGGGCGGACTAGCGGCATTCTACGAGCAGTACTTC. This encodes CASSPGGLAAFYEQYF.

This rearrangement joins TRBV2 to TRBJ2-1; D gene ambiguous. CDR1 and CDR2 from the germline V gene are SNHLY and FYNNEI. The CDR3 has 12 residues. Deletions cut 4 bases from V and 7 bases from J, with 8 bases between. This chain's CDR3 is CASSVFINEQFF. The CDR3 DNA follows: TGTGCCAGCAGTGTTTTTATAAATGAGCAGTTCTTC.

V is TRBV28 and J is TRBJ2-1; D is unresolved. Germline-derived CDR1 and CDR2 are MDHEN and SYDVKM. The V and J ends lost 6 bases and 4 bases respectively, with 13 bases between them. The length of the CDR3 is 14 residues. Written as DNA, the CDR3 is TGTGCCAGCAGCCTCCGGGCGGTGTACAATGAGCAGTTCTTC. Translated, it gives CASSLRAVYNEQFF.

The rearrangement links TRBV10-1 to TRBJ1-1; possible D gene TRBD1, 6 bases. CDR3 size: 14 residues. Per the germline V gene, CDR1 is WNHNN and CDR2 is SYGVQD (reference sequence). Trimming pared 8 bases from V and 5 bases from J, leaving 18 bases between. The chain's CDR3 is CASSSGGPGTEAFF. The CDR3 DNA sequence: TGCGCCAGCTCTTCTGGGGGGCCGGGGACTGAAGCTTTCTTT.

The rearrangement joins TRBV28 to TRBJ1-1; TRBD1 is a possible D gene (5 bases). The CDR3 loop spans 15 amino acids. V was clipped by 7 bases and J by 2 bases, with 17 bases between them. From germline, CDR1 is MDHEN and CDR2 SYDVKM. This chain's CDR3 is CASTGWGSINTEAFF. CDR3 in DNA: TGTGCCAGCACCGGATGGGGGAGTATTAACACTGAAGCTTTCTTT.

As to this clone: The identical CDR3 is also encoded by other nucleotide sequences in the sample. V usage is TRBV5-8 and J usage is TRBJ2-7; D not certain. CDR3 length: 15 residues. Germline CDR1 and CDR2: SGHTS and YDEGEE. Deletions cut 2 bases from V and 6 bases from J, with 18 bases between. Here the CDR3 reads CASSFSSQPGLEQYF. The CDR3 coding sequence is TGTGCCAGCAGCTTTAGCTCACAACCTGGTCTCGAGCAGTACTTC.

The rearrangement links TRBV7-8 to TRBJ2-1; 7 positions match TRBD1. V lost 5 bases, J lost 8 bases, and 15 bases stayed unmatched. This CDR3 is built from 16 residues. Germline-derived CDR1 and CDR2 are SGHVS and FQNEAQ. The CDR3 region is CASSASWGLQGDEQFF. CDR3 DNA: TGTGCCAGCAGCGCCTCTTGGGGCCTGCAGGGGGATGAGCAGTTCTTC.

The chain has TRBV7-9 and TRBJ2-3; D is uncertain. V gave up 6 bases and J gave up 6 bases, with 10 bases separating them. Per germline, CDR1 SEHNR and CDR2 FQNEAQ (reference sequence). There are 12 residues in the CDR3. The CDR3: CASSFEGDTQYF. CDR3 sequence (DNA): TGTGCCAGCAGTTTTGAAGGGGATACGCAGTATTTT. The full variable domain, with the rest looked up from reference TRBV7-9 and TRBJ2-3, is DTGVSQNPRHKITKRGQNVTFRCDPISEHNRLYWYRQTLGQGPEFLTYFQNEAQLEKSRLLSDRFSAERPKGSFSTLEIQRTEQGDSAMYLCASSFEGDTQYFGPGTRLTVL.

The rearrangement joins TRBV6-5 to TRBJ2-2; D gene uncertain. The CDR3 consists of 16 residues. Germline V lookup: CDR1 MNHEY, CDR2 SVGAGI. V lost 0 bases, J lost 2 bases, and 10 bases lay in between. The DNA of the CDR3 is TGTGCCAGCAGTTACTCATTCGGGCCCAACACCGGGGAGCTGTTTTTT. It translates to CASSYSFGPNTGELFF.

CDR3 DNA sequence: TGTGCCAGCAGTAGACAGGTCTCCACTGAAGCTTTCTTT. Its translation: CASSRQVSTEAFF. The V and J genes are TRBV6-1 and TRBJ1-1; TRBD1 might be the D (6 bases). This CDR3 comprises 13 residues. V lost 5 bases and J 4 bases, leaving 11 bases between the germline ends. Germline CDR1 reads MNHNS; CDR2 reads SASEGT.

Concerning this clone itself: At one of its ends the junction is not consistent with the germline gene, which may arise from a read error. This chain joins TRBV6-1 and TRBJ2-5, with a tentative D call TRBD1 (6 bases). The CDR3 loop spans 15 amino acids. Germline lookup yields CDR1 MNHNS and CDR2 SASEGT. The CDR3: CASLRLGQIQETQYF. CDR3 bases: TGTGCCAGCCTCCGACTGGGACAAATCCAAGAAACCCAGTACTTC.

This clone was detected only a few times. The chain has TRBV7-6 and TRBJ2-1; TRBD2 matches at 11 bases. There are 14 residues in the CDR3. V lost 6 bases, J lost 10 bases, and 8 bases stayed unmatched. Germline lookup yields CDR1 SGHVS and CDR2 FNYEAQ. CDR3 nucleotides: TGTGCCAGCAGACCACTAGCGGGAGTCGGGGAGCAGTTCTTC. Protein: CASRPLAGVGEQFF.

This clone showed up just once. The rearrangement uses TRBV21-1 and TRBJ2-3; the DNA was not compared with TRBD1, the D call given in the table. TRBV21-1 is a pseudogene locus. This CDR3 spans 15 amino acids. CDR3 residues: CASSKGGTGTDTQYF. As DNA, the CDR3 is TGTGCCAGCAGCAAAGGAGGGACAGGTACTGATACGCAGTATTTT.

The chain is built from TRBV7-2 and TRBJ1-2; weak D call: TRBD1 (6 bases). The germline CDR1 and CDR2 sequences are SGHTA and FQGNSA. This CDR3 has 17 residues. The V end lost 2 bases, the J end lost 4 bases, and 20 bases lay between the germline ends. The CDR3 bases are TGTGCCAGCAGCTTACGGCAGGGGCGTCTCCGAGGCTATGGCTACACCTTC. The encoded protein is CASSLRQGRLRGYGYTF.

The V gene is TRBV5-1, the J gene TRBJ1-1; weak D call: TRBD1 (6 bases). The V gene lost 2 bases and the J gene lost 3 bases, with 8 bases spanning the gap. The CDR3 consists of 13 residues. Germline CDR1 is SGHRS and CDR2 is YFSETQ. The CDR3 is CASSFDRHTEAFF. Written as DNA, the CDR3 is TGCGCCAGCAGCTTCGACAGGCACACTGAAGCTTTCTTT.

The gene calls are TRBV19 and TRBJ1-4, with 8 bases aligning to TRBD1. The CDR3 spans 15 residues. Germline V gene lookup returns CDR1 LNHDA and CDR2 SQIVND (reference sequence). V was pared by 5 bases and J by 8 bases, with 10 bases of the junction left unmatched. CDR3 loop: CASSSPGQVVEKLFF. As DNA, the CDR3 is TGTGCCAGTAGTTCTCCGGGACAGGTGGTAGAAAAACTGTTTTTT.

The V call is TRBV28, the J call TRBJ1-2, with D unresolved. V shed 6 bases and J shed 6 bases, with 14 bases lying between them. The germline CDR1 and CDR2 sequences are MDHEN and SYDVKM. This CDR3 is built from 13 residues. The DNA for the CDR3 is TGTGCCAGCAGCCCATCGCGGCTGAATGGCTACACCTTC. It codes for CASSPSRLNGYTF.

The chain links TRBV4-1 to TRBJ1-3; TRBD1 matches 9 bases. Germline assignment: CDR1 MGHRA and CDR2 YSYEKL. This CDR3 contains 17 residues. Trimming at V came to 3 bases and at J to 7 bases, leaving 13 bases not matched to a gene. The CDR3 DNA is TGCGCCAGCAGCCAGCGGGAGAGGGGACAGGGAGGGAACACCATATATTTT. This encodes CASSQRERGQGGNTIYF.

This chain links TRBV27 with TRBJ1-5; 8 positions agree with TRBD1. The germline gives CDR1 MNHEY, CDR2 SMNVEV (reference sequence). V lost 2 bases, J lost 9 bases, and 6 bases stayed unmatched. This CDR3 has 14 residues. For the CDR3, the DNA is TGTGCCAGCAGTTTAAGGACAGGGTTAGGGCCCCAGCATTTT. The encoded protein is CASSLRTGLGPQHF.

The J gene is TRBJ1-2, the V gene TRBV27, with D possibly matching TRBD1 (6 bases). V lost 3 bases and J lost 5, with 19 bases in between. This CDR3 has 16 residues. Germline V gene sequence: CDR1 MNHEY, CDR2 SMNVEV (reference sequence). CDR3 residues: CASSLWGVTGNYGYTF. The CDR3 bases are TGTGCCAGCAGTTTGTGGGGGGTTACAGGGAATTATGGCTACACCTTC.

The chain joins TRBV28 to TRBJ2-1, with D perhaps given as TRBD1 or TRBD2 (5 bases each). CDR3 size: 15 residues. The ends were cut back, 6 bases at V and 7 bases at J, with 19 bases in the middle. The germline V gene encodes CDR1 MDHEN and CDR2 SYDVKM. Written as DNA, the CDR3 is TGTGCCAGCAGGAACAGGAGGTCCATAAGGAATGAGCAGTTCTTC. Translated: CASRNRRSIRNEQFF.

The chain combines TRBV9 with TRBJ2-7, with 7 bases fitting TRBD2. The CDR3 runs to 14 residues. CDR1 and CDR2 (germline): SGDLS, YYNGEE. The V gene end was trimmed by 0 bases and the J gene end by 3 bases; junction bases not matched to a gene: 3. The CDR3 DNA sequence: TGTGCCAGCAGCGTAGCGGCGGGGGTCTACGAGCAGTACTTC. Translation gives CASSVAAGVYEQYF.

This chain links TRBV14 with TRBJ2-1; D not resolved. The CDR3 runs 12 residues. V dropped 0 bases and J dropped 8 bases, with 5 bases sitting between them. CDR1 is SGHDN, CDR2 FVKESK, per germline. The CDR3 reads CASSQEIHEQFF. The CDR3 coding sequence is TGTGCCAGCAGCCAAGAGATCCATGAGCAGTTCTTC.

The chain carries TRBV6-5 and TRBJ2-6, with D unresolved. This CDR3 has 12 residues. The germline V and J ends were trimmed by 5 bases and 4 bases, with 3 bases remaining between them. CDR1 and CDR2 (germline): MNHEY, SVGAGI. CDR3 sequence reads: CASSPGANVLTF. The DNA for the CDR3 is TGTGCCAGCAGTCCCGGGGCCAACGTCCTGACTTTC.